Described below is a single TCR beta chain sequence and its context. Antigen unknown. The sample belongs to a study of T cell responses to AZD1222 COVID-19 vaccine. Study-wide points: Baseline seropositives among AZD1222 recipients totaled only five to seven.

The germline CDR1 and CDR2 sequences are MNHNS and SASEGT. The length of the CDR3 is 15 residues. V was clipped by 2 bases and J by 3 bases; unmatched bases: 4. Sequencing was performed with immunoSEQ multiplex PCR; in TCRdb, only in-frame clones are kept and a portion is missing. The table lists approximately 190,000 clones, more than 90% of them singletons. The input for sequencing was peripheral blood, taken 28 days after the second dose of the MenACWY control vaccine. The TCR sequence derives from an adult who received the MenACWY meningococcal vaccine as a control. The chain combines TRBV6-1 with TRBJ2-7; 10 bases are a match to TRBD2. CDR3 DNA sequence: TGTGCCAGCAGTGAAAGGCCTAGCGGGAGCTACGAGCAGTACTTC. It is translated as CASSERPSGSYEQYF.